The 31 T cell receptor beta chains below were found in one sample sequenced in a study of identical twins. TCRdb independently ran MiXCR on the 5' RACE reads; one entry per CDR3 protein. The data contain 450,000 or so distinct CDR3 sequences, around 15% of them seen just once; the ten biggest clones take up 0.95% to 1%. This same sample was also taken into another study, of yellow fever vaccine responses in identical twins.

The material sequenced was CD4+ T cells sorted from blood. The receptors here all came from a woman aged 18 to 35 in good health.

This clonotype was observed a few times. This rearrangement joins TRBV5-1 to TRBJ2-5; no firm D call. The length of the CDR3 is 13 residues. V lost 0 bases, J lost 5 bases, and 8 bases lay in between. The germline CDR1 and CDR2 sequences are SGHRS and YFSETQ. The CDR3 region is CASSLVVMETQYF. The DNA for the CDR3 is TGCGCCAGCAGCTTGGTGGTGATGGAGACCCAGTACTTC.

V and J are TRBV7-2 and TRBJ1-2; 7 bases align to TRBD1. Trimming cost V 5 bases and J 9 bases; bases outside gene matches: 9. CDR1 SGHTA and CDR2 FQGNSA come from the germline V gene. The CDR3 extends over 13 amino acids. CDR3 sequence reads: CASSPRQGGSYTF. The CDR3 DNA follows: TGTGCCAGCAGCCCCCGACAGGGAGGTAGCTACACCTTC.

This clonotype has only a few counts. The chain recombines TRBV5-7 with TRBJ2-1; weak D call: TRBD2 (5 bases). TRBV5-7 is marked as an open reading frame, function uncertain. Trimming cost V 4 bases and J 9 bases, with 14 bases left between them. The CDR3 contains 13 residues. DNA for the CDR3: TGTGCCAGCAGCCCCGGACTTTTTTGTGAGCAGTTCTTC. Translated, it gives CASSPGLFCEQFF.

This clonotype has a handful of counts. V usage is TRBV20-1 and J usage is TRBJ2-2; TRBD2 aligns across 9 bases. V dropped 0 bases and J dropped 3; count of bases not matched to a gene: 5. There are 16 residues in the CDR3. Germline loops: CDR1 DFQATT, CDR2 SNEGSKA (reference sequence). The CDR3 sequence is CSARDGVAGDTGELFF. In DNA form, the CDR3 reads TGCAGTGCTAGAGATGGGGTAGCGGGAGACACCGGGGAGCTGTTTTTT.

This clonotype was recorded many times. CDR3 DNA sequence: TGCGCCAGCAGCTTGTATAAGAGCGATGAGCAGTTCTTC. As protein: CASSLYKSDEQFF. The chain uses TRBV5-1 and TRBJ2-1; D unclear. With 1 base removed from V and 8 bases from J, the gap between germline ends came to 10 bases. Germline CDR1 reads SGHRS; CDR2 reads YFSETQ. The CDR3 is 13 residues long.

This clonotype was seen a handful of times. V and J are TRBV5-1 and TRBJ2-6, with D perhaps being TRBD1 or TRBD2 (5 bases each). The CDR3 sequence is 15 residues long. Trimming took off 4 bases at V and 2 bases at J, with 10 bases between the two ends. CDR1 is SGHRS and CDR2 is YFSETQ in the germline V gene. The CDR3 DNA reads TGCGCCAGCAGCCCCGGGGCGACTGGGGCCAACGTCCTGACTTTC. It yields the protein CASSPGATGANVLTF.

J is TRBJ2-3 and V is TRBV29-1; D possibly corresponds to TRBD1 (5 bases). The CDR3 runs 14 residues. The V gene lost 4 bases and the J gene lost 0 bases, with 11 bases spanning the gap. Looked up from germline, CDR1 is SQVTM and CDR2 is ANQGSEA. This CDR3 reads CSVARVSSTDTQYF. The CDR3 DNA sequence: TGCAGCGTTGCCAGGGTATCGAGCACAGATACGCAGTATTTT.

CDR3 sequence reads: CASSSPRGASSYEQYF. Here the CDR3 DNA reads TGTGCCAGCAGCTCCCCGAGAGGGGCTTCCTCCTACGAGCAGTACTTC. This chain joins TRBV7-9 and TRBJ2-7; TRBD1 or TRBD2 may be the D gene (5 bases each). The CDR3 is made up of 16 amino acids. Germline V gene lookup returns CDR1 SEHNR and CDR2 FQNEAQ (reference sequence). Trimming left V 4 bases short and J 0 bases short, with 16 bases between. Variable domain in full (rest from reference TRBV7-9 and TRBJ2-7): DTGVSQNPRHKITKRGQNVTFRCDPISEHNRLYWYRQTLGQGPEFLTYFQNEAQLEKSRLLSDRFSAERPKGSFSTLEIQRTEQGDSAMYLCASSSPRGASSYEQYFGPGTRLTVT.

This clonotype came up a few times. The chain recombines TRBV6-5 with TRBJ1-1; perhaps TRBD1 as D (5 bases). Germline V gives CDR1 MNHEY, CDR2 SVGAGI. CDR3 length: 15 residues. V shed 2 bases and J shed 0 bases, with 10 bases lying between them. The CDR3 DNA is TGTGCCAGCAGTTACAGGGGCCAGATGAACACTGAAGCTTTCTTT. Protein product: CASSYRGQMNTEAFF.

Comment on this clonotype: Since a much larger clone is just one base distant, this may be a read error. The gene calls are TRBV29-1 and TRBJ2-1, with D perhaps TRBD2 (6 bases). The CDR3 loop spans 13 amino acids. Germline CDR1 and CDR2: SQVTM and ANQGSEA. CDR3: CSLGSSAYNEHFF. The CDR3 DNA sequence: TGCAGCCTCGGTTCTAGCGCTTACAATGAGCACTTCTTC.

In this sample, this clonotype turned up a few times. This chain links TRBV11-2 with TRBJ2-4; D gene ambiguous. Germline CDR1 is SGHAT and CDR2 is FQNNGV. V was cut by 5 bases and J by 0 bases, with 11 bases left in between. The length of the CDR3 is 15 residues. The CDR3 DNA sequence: TGTGCCAGCAGCCGAGCCCGATTAGCCAAAAACATTCAGTACTTC. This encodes CASSRARLAKNIQYF.

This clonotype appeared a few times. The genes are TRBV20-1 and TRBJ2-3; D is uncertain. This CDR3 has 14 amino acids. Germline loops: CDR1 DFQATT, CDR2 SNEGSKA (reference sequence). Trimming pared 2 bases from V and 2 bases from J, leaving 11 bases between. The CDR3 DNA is TGCAGTGCTAGACCCCTCGGATACACAGATACGCAGTATTTT. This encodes CSARPLGYTDTQYF.

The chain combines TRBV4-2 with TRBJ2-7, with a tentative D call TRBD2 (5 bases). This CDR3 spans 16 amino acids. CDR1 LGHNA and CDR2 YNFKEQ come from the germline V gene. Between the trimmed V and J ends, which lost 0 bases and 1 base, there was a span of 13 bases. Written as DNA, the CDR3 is TGTGCCAGCAGCCAAGACCTGGCTAGCTTTTCCTACGAGCAGTACTTC. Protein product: CASSQDLASFSYEQYF.

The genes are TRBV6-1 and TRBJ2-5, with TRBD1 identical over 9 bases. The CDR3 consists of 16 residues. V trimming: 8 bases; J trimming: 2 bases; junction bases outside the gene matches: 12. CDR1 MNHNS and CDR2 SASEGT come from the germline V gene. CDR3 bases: TGTGCCAGCGCCCGGGACAGGGCCCTCCCGCAAGAGACCCAGTACTTC. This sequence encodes CASARDRALPQETQYF.

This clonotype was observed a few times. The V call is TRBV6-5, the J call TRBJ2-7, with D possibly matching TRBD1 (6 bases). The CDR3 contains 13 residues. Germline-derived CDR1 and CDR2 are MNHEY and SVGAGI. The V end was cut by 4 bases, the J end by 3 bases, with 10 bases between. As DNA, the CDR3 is TGTGCCAGCAGTTCAACAGGGCTCTACGAGCAGTACTTC. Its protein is CASSSTGLYEQYF.

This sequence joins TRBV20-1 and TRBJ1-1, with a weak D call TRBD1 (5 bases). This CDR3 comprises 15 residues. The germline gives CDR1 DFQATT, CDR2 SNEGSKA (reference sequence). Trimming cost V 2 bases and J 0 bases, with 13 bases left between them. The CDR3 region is CSARSGFLMNTEAFF. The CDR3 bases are TGCAGTGCTAGATCAGGGTTCCTTATGAACACTGAAGCTTTCTTT.

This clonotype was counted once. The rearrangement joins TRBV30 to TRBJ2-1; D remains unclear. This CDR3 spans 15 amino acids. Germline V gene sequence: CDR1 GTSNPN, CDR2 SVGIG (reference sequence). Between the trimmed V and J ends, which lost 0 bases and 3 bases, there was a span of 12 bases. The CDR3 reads CAWSVADTYYNEQFF. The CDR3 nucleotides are TGTGCCTGGAGTGTAGCTGACACTTACTACAATGAGCAGTTCTTC.

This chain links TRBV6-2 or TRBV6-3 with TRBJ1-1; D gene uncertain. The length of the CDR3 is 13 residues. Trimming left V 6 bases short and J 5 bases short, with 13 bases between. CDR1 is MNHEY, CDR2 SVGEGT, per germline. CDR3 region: CASSSRVLTEAFF. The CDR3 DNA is TGTGCCAGCAGCTCACGGGTTCTAACTGAAGCTTTCTTT.

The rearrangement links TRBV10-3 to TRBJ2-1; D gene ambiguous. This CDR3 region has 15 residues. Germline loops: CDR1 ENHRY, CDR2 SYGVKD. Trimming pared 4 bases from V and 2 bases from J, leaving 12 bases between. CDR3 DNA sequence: TGTGCCATCAGTGTGGGCTCGGATCCCTACAATGAGCAGTTCTTC. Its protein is CAISVGSDPYNEQFF.

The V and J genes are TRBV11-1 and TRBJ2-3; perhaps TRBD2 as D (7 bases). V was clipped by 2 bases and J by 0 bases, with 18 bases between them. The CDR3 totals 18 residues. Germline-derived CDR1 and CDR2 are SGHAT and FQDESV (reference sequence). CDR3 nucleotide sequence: TGTGCCAGCAGCTTAAAGGTGACGGGGGGCCCGAGCACAGATACGCAGTATTTT. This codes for CASSLKVTGGPSTDTQYF. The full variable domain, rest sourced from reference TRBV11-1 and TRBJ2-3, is EAEVAQSPRYKITEKSQAVAFWCDPISGHATLYWYRQILGQGPELLVQFQDESVVDDSQLPKDRFSAERLKGVDSTLKIQPAELGDSAMYLCASSLKVTGGPSTDTQYFGPGTRLTVL.

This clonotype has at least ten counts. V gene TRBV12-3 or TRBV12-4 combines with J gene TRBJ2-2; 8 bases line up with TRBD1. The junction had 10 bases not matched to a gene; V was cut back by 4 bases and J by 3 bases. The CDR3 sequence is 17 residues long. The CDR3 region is CASSSTTRGLYTGELFF. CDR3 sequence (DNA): TGTGCCAGCAGTTCCACCACCAGGGGGCTGTACACCGGGGAGCTGTTTTTT.

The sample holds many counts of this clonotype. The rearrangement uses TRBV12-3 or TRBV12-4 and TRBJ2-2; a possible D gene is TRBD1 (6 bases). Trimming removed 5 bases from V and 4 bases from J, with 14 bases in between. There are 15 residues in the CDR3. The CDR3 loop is CASSPGQLFTGELFF. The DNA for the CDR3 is TGTGCCAGCAGTCCCGGACAGTTATTCACCGGGGAGCTGTTTTTT.

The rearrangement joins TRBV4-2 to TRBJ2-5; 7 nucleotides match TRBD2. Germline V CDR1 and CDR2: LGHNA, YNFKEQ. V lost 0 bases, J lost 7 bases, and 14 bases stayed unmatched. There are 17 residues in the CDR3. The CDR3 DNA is TGTGCCAGCAGCCAAGATCTTCCGGGGGGAGGATATGGGACCCAGTACTTC. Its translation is CASSQDLPGGGYGTQYF.

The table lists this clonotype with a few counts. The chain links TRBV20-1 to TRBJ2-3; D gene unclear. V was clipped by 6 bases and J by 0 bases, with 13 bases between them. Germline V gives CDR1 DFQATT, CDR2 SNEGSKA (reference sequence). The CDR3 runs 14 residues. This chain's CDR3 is CSAVSAVSTDTQYF. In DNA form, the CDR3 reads TGCAGTGCCGTATCGGCGGTGAGCACAGATACGCAGTATTTT.

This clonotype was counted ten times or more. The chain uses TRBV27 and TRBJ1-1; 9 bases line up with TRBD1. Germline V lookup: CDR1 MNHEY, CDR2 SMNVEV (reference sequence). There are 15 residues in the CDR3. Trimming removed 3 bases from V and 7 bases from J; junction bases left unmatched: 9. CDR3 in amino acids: CASSFVVGGQGEAFF. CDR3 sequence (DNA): TGTGCCAGCAGTTTCGTGGTGGGGGGACAGGGTGAAGCTTTCTTT.

The CDR3 region has the DNA TGCAGTGCTAGAGATGTCCGGGGGGCCAATGAGCAGTTCTTC. Encoded protein: CSARDVRGANEQFF. J is TRBJ2-1 and V is TRBV20-1; D may be TRBD2 (7 bases). This CDR3 is built from 14 residues. Per germline, CDR1 DFQATT and CDR2 SNEGSKA (reference sequence). With 0 bases removed from V and 6 bases from J, the gap between germline ends came to 12 bases.

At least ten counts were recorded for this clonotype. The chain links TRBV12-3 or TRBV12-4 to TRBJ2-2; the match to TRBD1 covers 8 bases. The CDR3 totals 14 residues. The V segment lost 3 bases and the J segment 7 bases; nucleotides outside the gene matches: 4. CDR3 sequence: CASSLRTGSGELFF. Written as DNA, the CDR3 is TGTGCCAGCAGTTTGAGGACAGGGAGCGGGGAGCTGTTTTTT.

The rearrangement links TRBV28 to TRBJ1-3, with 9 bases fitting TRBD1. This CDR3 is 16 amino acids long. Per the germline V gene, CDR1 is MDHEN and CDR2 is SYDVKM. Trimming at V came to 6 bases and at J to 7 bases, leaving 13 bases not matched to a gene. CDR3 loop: CASSSAGTGMKNTIYF. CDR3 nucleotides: TGTGCCAGCAGCTCAGCCGGGACAGGGATGAAGAACACCATATATTTT.

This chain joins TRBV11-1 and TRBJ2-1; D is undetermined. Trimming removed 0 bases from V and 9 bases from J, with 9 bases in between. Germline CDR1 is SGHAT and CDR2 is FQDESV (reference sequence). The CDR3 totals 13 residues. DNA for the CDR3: TGTGCCAGCAGCTTAGCCCAGGCCGGTGAGCAGTTCTTC. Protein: CASSLAQAGEQFF.

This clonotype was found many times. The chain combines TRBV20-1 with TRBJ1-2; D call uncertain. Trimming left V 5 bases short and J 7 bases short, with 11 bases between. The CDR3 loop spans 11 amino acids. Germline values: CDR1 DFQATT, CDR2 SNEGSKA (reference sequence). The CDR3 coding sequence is TGCAGTGCTTCCGGACCTGGTGGCTACACCTTC. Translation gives CSASGPGGYTF.

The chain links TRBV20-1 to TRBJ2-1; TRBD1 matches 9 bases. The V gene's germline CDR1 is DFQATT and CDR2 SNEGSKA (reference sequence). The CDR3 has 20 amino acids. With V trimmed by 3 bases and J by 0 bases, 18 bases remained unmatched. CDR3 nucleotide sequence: TGCAGTGCTAGTAACATAGGGACAGGGTCCTTCCCGAGCTCCTACAATGAGCAGTTCTTC. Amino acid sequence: CSASNIGTGSFPSSYNEQFF.